A selection of T cell receptor beta chains follows, all from one sample in a study of blood T cell repertoires in COVID-19. Measured with immunoSEQ multiplex PCR; TCRdb has only the in-frame clones, and not every one. The table includes under 90,000 clones, 75% to 90% detected once. Sequencing input: peripheral blood. The receptors shown here come from an elderly woman with active or convalescent COVID-19. The CDR3 runs from the conserved cysteine through the conserved F or W. The order of the fields is clone size, J gene, V gene, D gene, CDR3 protein, CDR3 DNA. D genes are given only for firm matches. Some rows have no size entry. The others give once, few or many, or a class for an expanded clone.

clone size: .
J gene: TRBJ2-3
V gene: TRBV3-1/TRBV3-2
D gene: TRBD1
CDR3 protein: CASSQDRDRGRRFDAQYF
CDR3 DNA: TGTGCCAGCAGCCAAGATAGGGACAGGGGGCGCCGGTTTGACGCGCAGTATTTT

clone size: .
J gene: TRBJ2-1
V gene: TRBV2
D gene: TRBD1
CDR3 protein: CASSRDRGVAEQFF
CDR3 DNA: TGTGCCAGCAGTCGGGACAGGGGGGTCGCTGAGCAGTTCTTC

clone size: .
J gene: TRBJ1-5
V gene: TRBV28
D gene: .
CDR3 protein: CASSREDQPQHF
CDR3 DNA: TGTGCCAGCAGTAGAGAAGATCAGCCCCAGCATTTT

clone size: .
J gene: TRBJ2-5
V gene: TRBV15
D gene: .
CDR3 protein: CATSRDLHSLETQYF
CDR3 DNA: TGTGCCACCAGCAGAGATCTCCACAGCCTGGAGACCCAGTACTTC

clone size: .
J gene: TRBJ2-2
V gene: TRBV3-1/TRBV3-2
D gene: TRBD2
CDR3 protein: CASSQERTGTSVGTHGELFF
CDR3 DNA: TGTGCCAGCAGCCAAGAAAGGACGGGGACTAGCGTCGGCACGCACGGGGAGCTGTTTTTT

clone size: .
J gene: TRBJ2-6
V gene: TRBV7-9
D gene: TRBD1
CDR3 protein: CASSLGQVSGANVLTF
CDR3 DNA: TGTGCCAGCAGCTTGGGACAGGTCTCTGGGGCCAACGTCCTGACTTTC

clone size: once
J gene: TRBJ1-6
V gene: TRBV5-1
D gene: .
CDR3 protein: CASSLEAGNSPLHF
CDR3 DNA: TGCGCCAGCAGCTTGGAGGCAGGAAATTCACCCCTCCACTTT

clone size: few
J gene: TRBJ2-7
V gene: TRBV7-2
D gene: TRBD2
CDR3 protein: CASSLEGGVGRSYEQYF
CDR3 DNA: TGTGCCAGCAGCTTAGAAGGCGGAGTCGGGAGGTCCTACGAGCAGTACTTC

clone size: .
J gene: TRBJ1-5
V gene: TRBV5-1
D gene: TRBD1
CDR3 protein: CASSVDRGQPQHF
CDR3 DNA: TGCGCCAGCAGCGTGGACAGGGGACAGCCCCAGCATTTT

clone size: .
J gene: TRBJ2-7
V gene: TRBV5-1
D gene: TRBD2
CDR3 protein: CASSWGLAGGPGDEQYF
CDR3 DNA: TGCGCCAGCAGCTGGGGACTAGCGGGAGGCCCTGGCGACGAGCAGTACTTC

clone size: .
J gene: TRBJ1-2
V gene: TRBV29-1
D gene: .
CDR3 protein: CSVPEGGYTF
CDR3 DNA: TGCAGCGTCCCGGAGGGTGGCTACACCTTC

clone size: once
J gene: TRBJ2-3
V gene: TRBV7-9
D gene: TRBD2
CDR3 protein: CASSVGTSGRTDTQYF
CDR3 DNA: TGTGCCAGCAGCGTGGGGACTAGCGGGAGGACAGATACGCAGTATTTT

clone size: .
J gene: TRBJ2-1
V gene: TRBV11-2
D gene: TRBD1
CDR3 protein: CASSFGTGTGGRNEQFF
CDR3 DNA: TGTGCCAGCAGCTTCGGGACCGGGACAGGGGGTCGGAATGAGCAGTTCTTC

clone size: few
J gene: TRBJ2-7
V gene: TRBV11-1
D gene: .
CDR3 protein: CASSPSRNSYEQYF
CDR3 DNA: TGTGCCAGCAGCCCTAGTCGGAATTCCTACGAGCAGTACTTC

clone size: .
J gene: TRBJ2-1
V gene: TRBV7-9
D gene: TRBD2
CDR3 protein: CASSLGLAGVNEQFF
CDR3 DNA: TGTGCCAGCAGCTTAGGACTAGCGGGAGTCAATGAGCAGTTCTTC

clone size: .
J gene: TRBJ2-1
V gene: TRBV19
D gene: TRBD2
CDR3 protein: CASRPLAGEKNEQFF
CDR3 DNA: TGTGCCAGTAGGCCGTTAGCGGGAGAAAAGAATGAGCAGTTCTTC

clone size: .
J gene: TRBJ1-2
V gene: TRBV9
D gene: .
CDR3 protein: CASSDRYGQPKPNYGYTF
CDR3 DNA: TGTGCCAGCAGCGACCGGTATGGACAGCCTAAACCTAACTATGGCTACACCTTC